The TCR beta chain described here comes from a study of blood T cell repertoires in COVID-19. For the study at large: Sources were T cells, B-cell-depleted T cells, or PBMCs; the material itself was cDNA or gDNA.

The repertoire was sequenced with immunoSEQ multiplex PCR; TCRdb's copy has only in-frame clones and lacks some. The sample shows about 200,000 clones, around nine tenths of them seen only once. Germline CDR1 reads SGHNT; CDR2 reads YENEEA. This CDR3 region has 14 residues. Trimming cost V 5 bases and J 6 bases, with 15 bases left between them. This receptor was taken from a woman aged 40 to 50 who had recovered from COVID-19. The specimen sequenced was peripheral blood. The chain recombines TRBV11-3 with TRBJ2-3; maybe TRBD2 (6 bases). Written as DNA, the CDR3 is TGTGCCAGCAGCCAGTTGGGGGGACTGGATACGCAGTATTTT. This encodes CASSQLGGLDTQYF.